These 28 T cell receptor beta chains came from one sample sequenced in a study of T cells in Graves' hyperthyroidism and ophthalmopathy. Amplified regions were TCR beta CDR3 sequences from RNA transcripts. First-round RT-PCR targeting the TCR CDR3 was performed with the HTBI primer set. TCRdb re-derived calls from the multiplex PCR reads in MiXCR, one entry per CDR3 protein. The data hold almost 350,000 distinct CDR3 sequences, with roughly 20% observed a single time. Sequenced material: blood. The receptors come from a woman aged 40 to 49 with Graves' ophthalmopathy.

This clonotype was recorded many times. CDR3 coding DNA: TGCGCCAGCAGCAAGAGGAAGAACACTGAAGCTTTCTTT. Translated: CASSKRKNTEAFF. The J gene is TRBJ1-1, the V gene TRBV4-3; D unclear. The V end was cut by 5 bases, the J end by 1 base, with 8 bases between. Germline CDR1 and CDR2: LGHNA and YSLEER. This CDR3 region has 13 residues.

V and J are TRBV6-1 and TRBJ2-7; D is perhaps TRBD1 or TRBD2 (5 bases each). Germline-derived CDR1 and CDR2 are MNHNS and SASEGT. V lost 6 bases and J lost 5, with 17 bases in between. The CDR3 extends over 14 amino acids. CDR3 loop: CASSGAPSPDEQYF. The CDR3 region has the DNA TGTGCCAGCAGCGGGGCCCCCTCGCCGGACGAGCAGTACTTC.

Many counts were recorded for this clonotype. The J gene is TRBJ1-3, the V gene TRBV7-2, with 7 bases lining up with TRBD1. The CDR3 is made up of 15 amino acids. V shed 5 bases, J shed 3 bases, and the junction held 7 bases outside the gene matches. The germline CDR1 and CDR2 sequences are SGHTA and FQGNSA. The DNA for the CDR3 is TGTGCCAGCAGCACCCGACAGGGCTTTGGAAACACCATATATTTT. Protein sequence: CASSTRQGFGNTIYF.

V gene TRBV7-9 combines with J gene TRBJ1-2; 7 bases align to TRBD1. CDR1 SEHNR and CDR2 FQNEAQ come from the germline V gene (reference sequence). V was pared by 7 bases and J by 8 bases, with 7 bases of the junction left unmatched. This CDR3 is 12 amino acids long. The CDR3 DNA sequence: TGTGCCAGCACTCGGACAGGCGGGGGCTACACCTTC. Translating gives CASTRTGGGYTF.

This clonotype was seen many times. The chain combines TRBV20-1 with TRBJ2-7, with TRBD2 as a possible D gene (5 bases). The CDR3 extends over 12 amino acids. Germline values: CDR1 DFQATT, CDR2 SNEGSKA (reference sequence). V was cut by 3 bases and J by 2 bases, with 8 bases left in between. The CDR3 region is CSASGITYEQYF. The CDR3 DNA reads as TGCAGTGCTAGCGGGATTACCTACGAGCAGTACTTC.

Many counts were recorded for this clonotype. The rearrangement links TRBV12-3 or TRBV12-4 to TRBJ2-2, with TRBD2 identical over 10 bases. The V segment lost 5 bases and the J segment 5 bases; nucleotides outside the gene matches: 11. The CDR3 has 17 amino acids. CDR3 amino acids: CASSLTRTSGTTGELFF. CDR3 coding DNA: TGTGCCAGCAGTCTCACGCGGACTAGCGGTACTACCGGGGAGCTGTTTTTT.

This clonotype was recorded at least ten times. The V gene is TRBV4-2, the J gene TRBJ2-2; tentative D call: TRBD1 (5 bases). This CDR3 region has 15 residues. The V end was cut by 4 bases, the J end by 1 base, with 10 bases between. Germline V lookup: CDR1 LGHNA, CDR2 YNFKEQ. CDR3 protein: CASSRRQMNTGELFF. The CDR3 nucleotides are TGTGCCAGCAGCCGACGACAGATGAACACCGGGGAGCTGTTTTTT.

This chain joins TRBV12-3 or TRBV12-4 and TRBJ2-7; 15 bases map to TRBD2. This CDR3 spans 16 amino acids. Losses at the gene ends were 3 bases for V and 4 bases for J; bases not matched to a gene: 4. CDR3 sequence reads: CASSFFGTSGRYEQYF. Written as DNA, the CDR3 is TGTGCCAGCAGTTTTTTCGGGACTAGCGGGAGGTACGAGCAGTACTTC.

This chain uses TRBV20-1 with TRBJ2-5, with 11 bases matching TRBD1. The germline CDR1 and CDR2 sequences are DFQATT and SNEGSKA (reference sequence). The CDR3 sequence is 14 residues long. The trim removed 3 bases at V and 4 bases at J, leaving 4 bases unmatched. DNA of the CDR3: TGCAGTGCTAGGGGGACAGGGGGTGGAGAGACCCAGTACTTC. This translates into CSARGTGGGETQYF.

In its sample, this clonotype was seen many times. The chain links TRBV12-3 or TRBV12-4 to TRBJ1-5; D is unclear. V was pared by 6 bases and J by 2 bases, with 14 bases between. The CDR3 runs 15 residues. CDR3 DNA sequence: TGTGCCAGCAGCCTCGGCGGGTTGGGCAATCAGCCCCAGCATTTT. Protein product: CASSLGGLGNQPQHF.

This chain links TRBV14 with TRBJ2-5, with D perhaps given as TRBD1 or TRBD2 (5 bases each). V was shortened by 2 bases and J by 9 bases, with 13 bases between the two germline ends. Germline loops: CDR1 SGHDN, CDR2 FVKESK. The CDR3 contains 13 residues. CDR3 sequence (DNA): TGTGCCAGCAGCCAACGAGGGGTCATGGCCCAGTACTTC. Translation gives CASSQRGVMAQYF. The full variable domain, completed using reference TRBV14 and TRBJ2-5, is EAGVTQFPSHSVIEKGQTVTLRCDPISGHDNLYWYRRVMGKEIKFLLHFVKESKQDESGMPNNRFLAERTGGTYSTLKVQPAELEDSGVYFCASSQRGVMAQYFGPGTRLLVL.

This clonotype was detected many times. The chain is built from TRBV6-4 and TRBJ1-2; TRBD1 is a possible D gene (5 bases). V lost 7 bases and J 5 bases, leaving 26 bases between the germline ends. The length of the CDR3 is 17 residues. The germline gives CDR1 MRHNA, CDR2 SNTAGT. CDR3 sequence: CASMPGRALSLGYGYTF. As DNA, the CDR3 is TGTGCCAGCATGCCCGGCAGGGCCTTATCCCTAGGATATGGCTACACCTTC.

This clonotype was observed a handful of times. The missing conserved phenylalanine or tryptophan at the end of this CDR3 makes a read error likely. V is TRBV6-1 and J is TRBJ2-1; 8 nucleotides line up with TRBD1. V lost 8 bases, J lost 1 base, and 4 bases stayed unmatched. Germline V gene sequence: CDR1 MNHNS, CDR2 SASEGT. This CDR3 is 14 amino acids long. The CDR3 DNA is TGTGCCAGCTCACAGGGGGAGTCCTACAATGAGCAGTTCTTA. It specifies CASSQGESYNEQFL.

There are a few counts of this clonotype. Just one base apart from a much larger clone, this may be a read error. The V gene is TRBV27, the J gene TRBJ1-5, with 7 bases identical to TRBD1. CDR1 is MNHEY and CDR2 is SMNVEV in the germline V gene (reference sequence). The ends lost 5 bases at V and 7 bases at J; junction bases unmatched: 11. There are 15 residues in the CDR3. This CDR3 reads CASSPDRVGMQPQHF. CDR3 coding DNA: TGTGCCAGCAGTCCCGACAGGGTCGGTATGCAGCCCCAGCATTTT.

The chain recombines TRBV19 with TRBJ2-1; D ambiguous. The CDR3 contains 16 residues. Germline V CDR1 and CDR2: LNHDA, SQIVND (reference sequence). The V end lost 4 bases, the J end lost 0 bases, and 13 bases lay between the germline ends. The CDR3 DNA reads as TGTGCCAGTAGTAAATTATCCATGATCTCCTACAATGAGCAGTTCTTC. This translates into CASSKLSMISYNEQFF. Combining the CDR3 with reference TRBV19 and TRBJ2-1 gives the whole variable domain DGGITQSPKYLFRKEGQNVTLSCEQNLNHDAMYWYRQDPGQGLRLIYYSQIVNDFQKGDIAEGYSVSREKKESFPLTVTSAQKNPTAFYLCASSKLSMISYNEQFFGPGTRLTVL.

In regard to this clonotype: Germline is not matched at one junction end, which may reflect a read error. This chain links TRBV9 with TRBJ2-5; 12 nucleotides line up with TRBD2. The CDR3 has 15 residues. Germline V CDR1 and CDR2: SGDLS, YYNGEE. CDR3 residues: CASSPGLAGPEAQYF. The CDR3 coding sequence is TGTGCCAGCAGCCCCGGACTAGCGGGACCAGAGGCCCAGTACTTC.

This clonotype was counted at least ten times. The genes are TRBV7-2 and TRBJ1-1; D is possibly TRBD1 (5 bases). Germline assignment: CDR1 SGHTA and CDR2 FQGNSA. V lost 2 bases to trimming and J lost 11 bases, with 15 bases between them. There are 13 residues in the CDR3. CDR3 in amino acids: CASSLNWGMLAFF. CDR3 coding DNA: TGTGCCAGCAGCTTAAACTGGGGGATGTTGGCTTTCTTT.

The sample holds many counts of this clonotype. The V and J genes are TRBV5-5 and TRBJ2-5; 9 bases line up with TRBD2. J gave up 4 bases and V 0 bases, and 7 bases lay outside the gene matches. CDR3 size: 16 residues. Germline loops: CDR1 SGHKS, CDR2 YYEKEE (reference sequence). DNA for the CDR3: TGTGCCAGCAGCTTGGGGGGCGCGGGAGGGAGAGAGACCCAGTACTTC. It yields the protein CASSLGGAGGRETQYF.

CDR3 loop: CAWTGGTFEKLFF. The CDR3 region has the DNA TGTGCCTGGACTGGGGGGACCTTTGAAAAACTGTTTTTT. The chain employs TRBV30 and TRBJ1-4, with a tentative D call TRBD1 (5 bases). The germline V gene encodes CDR1 GTSNPN and CDR2 SVGIG (reference sequence). Trimming removed 4 bases at V and 7 bases at J, with 13 bases between. The CDR3 runs 13 residues.

This clonotype showed up just a few times. CDR3 nucleotide sequence: TGTGCCAGCTCACCAGGGACTACCTTAAACATTCAGTACTTC. This sequence encodes CASSPGTTLNIQYF. J is TRBJ2-4 and V is TRBV18; 7 bases align to TRBD2. Germline V lookup: CDR1 KGHSH, CDR2 LQKENI. Trimming took 2 bases from V and 6 from J; bases not matched to a gene: 4. This CDR3 spans 14 amino acids.

The J gene is TRBJ1-1, the V gene TRBV6-1, with 10 bases fitting TRBD1. Trimming at V came to 5 bases and at J to 0 bases, leaving 3 bases not matched to a gene. The CDR3 has 15 amino acids. In germline, CDR1 is MNHNS, CDR2 SASEGT. The CDR3, as DNA: TGTGCCAGCAGTCTGGGGACAGGGGTGAACACTGAAGCTTTCTTT. It translates to CASSLGTGVNTEAFF.

The chain recombines TRBV5-6 with TRBJ2-3; 7 nucleotides align to TRBD1. Unmatched junction bases numbered 15, after V lost 4 bases and J lost 10 bases. The germline gives CDR1 SGHDT, CDR2 YYEEEE. The CDR3 length is 15 residues. CDR3 coding DNA: TGTGCCAGCAGCCGACCGGGACAGTCACTAAGCGCGCAGTATTTT. Translated, it gives CASSRPGQSLSAQYF.

This clonotype has a count of ten or more. The chain combines TRBV28 with TRBJ2-5, with D unresolved. Trimming cost V 8 bases and J 7 bases, with 17 bases left between them. Per the germline V gene, CDR1 is MDHEN and CDR2 is SYDVKM. CDR3 length: 13 amino acids. In DNA, the CDR3 is TGTGCCAGCTCCTTAGGTCTGGGTGGGACCCAGTACTTC. As protein: CASSLGLGGTQYF. Full variable domain (outside the CDR3, taken from reference TRBV28 and TRBJ2-5): DVKVTQSSRYLVKRTGEKVFLECVQDMDHENMFWYRQDPGLGLRLIYFSYDVKMKEKGDIPEGYSVSREKKERFSLILESASTNQTSMYLCASSLGLGGTQYFGPGTRLLVL.

This clonotype was seen many times. The chain combines TRBV28 with TRBJ2-2; D is possibly TRBD1 (6 bases). From germline, CDR1 is MDHEN and CDR2 SYDVKM. V was pared by 2 bases and J by 5 bases, with 15 bases between. The CDR3 covers 16 residues. This chain's CDR3 is CASSLGTGYGTGELFF. The CDR3 coding sequence is TGTGCCAGCAGTTTAGGCACAGGGTACGGGACCGGGGAGCTGTTTTTT.

This clonotype was picked up many times. This chain joins TRBV24-1 and TRBJ2-7; TRBD2 agrees at 8 bases. Per germline, CDR1 KGHDR and CDR2 SFDVKD. The CDR3 is 14 residues long. Trimming removed 10 bases from V and 5 bases from J; junction bases left unmatched: 12. CDR3: CATSLSGIGDEQYF. The CDR3 nucleotides read TGTGCCACGTCCCTTAGCGGGATAGGGGACGAGCAGTACTTC.

The sample holds many counts of this clonotype. V is TRBV7-3 and J is TRBJ2-4, with D perhaps assigned TRBD1 or TRBD2 (7 bases each). This CDR3 comprises 14 residues. CDR1 is SGHTA and CDR2 is FQGTGA in the germline V gene. V was cut by 5 bases and J by 8 bases, with 16 bases left in between. This chain's CDR3 is CASSVQGGRDIQYF. The CDR3 DNA is TGTGCCAGCAGCGTTCAGGGGGGGCGGGACATTCAGTACTTC.

There are many counts of this clonotype. This sequence joins TRBV10-1 and TRBJ1-4, with a weak D call TRBD1 (5 bases). The V gene's germline CDR1 is WNHNN and CDR2 SYGVQD (reference sequence). V was trimmed by 3 bases and J by 6 bases, leaving 11 bases between them. This CDR3 region has 14 residues. The DNA for the CDR3 is TGCGCCAGCAGTGATTCGGCAGGGTATGAAAAACTGTTTTTT. Translation: CASSDSAGYEKLFF.

This clonotype was counted ten times or more. The V and J genes are TRBV28 and TRBJ1-5; possible D gene TRBD1, 6 bases. The CDR3 contains 13 residues. Germline V lookup: CDR1 MDHEN, CDR2 SYDVKM. The V and J ends lost 6 bases and 7 bases respectively, with 13 bases between them. CDR3 bases: TGTGCCAGCAGCGGGGGGGGGCTCCAGCCCCAGCATTTT. Protein: CASSGGGLQPQHF.